The entry below gives a single T cell receptor beta chain sequence along with its context. V was pared by 6 bases and J by 7 bases, with 5 bases of the junction left unmatched. Looked up from germline, CDR1 is MNHNS and CDR2 is SASEGT. The CDR3 has 14 amino acids. These data are taken from a study of shared clonotypes between healthy human individuals. Some clones are missing from TCRdb's copy, which holds only in-frame ones; the method was immunoSEQ multiplex PCR. This sample carries about a million clones, approximately 68% of them seen once, and the ten largest clones take about 1.5%. Input material: memory CD4+ T cells sorted from blood. Subset noted: CD45RA-negative fraction. The chain has TRBV6-1 and TRBJ1-6, with 8 nucleotides matching TRBD1. The receptor's source is a man aged 18 to 30 in good health. The CDR3 bases are TGTGCCAGCAGCGACAGGGGCCAGAATTCACCCCTCCACTTT. This gives the protein CASSDRGQNSPLHF.